This T cell receptor (beta chain) was identified during a study of OX40 agonist ivuxolimab in advanced cancers. About the study: Among those treated, three patients had partial responses, one with hepatocellular carcinoma and two with cutaneous melanoma.

The V and J ends lost 0 bases and 8 bases respectively, with 14 bases between them. Per the germline V gene, CDR1 is GTSNPN and CDR2 is SVGIG (reference sequence). There are 14 residues in the CDR3. Clones were read by immunoSEQ multiplex PCR, and TCRdb kept only the in-frame ones, dropping some. The data hold about 27,000 clones, with approximately 91% observed a single time. Worth noting for this clone: The antigen remains unidentified.

Whole-study results and caveats: At 0.1 to 3.0 mg/kg, CD4+ and CD8+ blood T cells expanded clonally by week 6. Certain nonresponders additionally had low normalized T-cell clonal expansion.

Blood was sampled at baseline, cycle 4 day 1, and cycle 7 day 1. The TCR originated in an adult with an advanced solid tumor such as melanoma, head and neck, liver or kidney cancer. The sample consisted of CD4+ or CD8+ T cells sorted from blood, taken in a trial of the OX40 agonist ivuxolimab. The chain combines TRBV30 with TRBJ2-4, with D perhaps TRBD1 (5 bases). CDR3 nucleotide sequence: TGTGCCTGGAGTGTAGGGGTAGCTGTGGACATTCAGTACTTC. It yields the protein CAWSVGVAVDIQYF. Together with reference TRBV30 and TRBJ2-4, the CDR3 gives the full variable domain: SQTIHQWPATLVQPVGSPLSLECTVEGTSNPNLYWYRQAAGRGLQLLFYSVGIGQISSEVPQNLSASRPQDRQFILSSKKLLLSDSGFYLCAWSVGVAVDIQYFGAGTRLSVL.